Many counts were recorded for the clone carrying this TCR beta chain. The antigen remains undetermined. The CDR3 extends 3 residues past the end of the read, so its final part is completed from the germline J gene. This specimen belongs to a study of T cell clonality in common variable immunodeficiency. Study-level findings and limits: Repertoire-complication correlations in CVID were limited by patient heterogeneity.

The data were produced by immunoSEQ multiplex PCR, yet TCRdb's version contains in-frame clones alone and is incomplete. The specimen gives about 66,000 clones without singletons; the ten biggest hold around 1.6%. Per germline, CDR1 DFQATT and CDR2 SNEGSKA (reference sequence). The CDR3 is made up of 13 amino acids. Trimming removed 0 bases at V and 4 bases at J, with 9 bases between. Input material: peripheral blood mononuclear cells. V is TRBV20-1 and J is TRBJ2-5; maybe TRBD2 (5 bases). The source of this sequence is a person between 18 and 75 years old in good health. The CDR3 region is CSAREASRETQYF. The part of the CDR3 DNA that was read is TGCAGTGCTAGAGAGGCTAGCAGAGAGACC.